Here is one T cell receptor beta chain with its context. These data come from a study of T-cell memory formation after mild COVID-19. TCRdb re-derived calls from the 5' RACE reads in MiXCR, one entry per CDR3 protein. The sample shows about 470,000 distinct CDR3 sequences, 15% to 20% of them seen only once. Trimming took 4 bases from V and 3 from J, leaving 14 bases between them. The CDR3 extends over 14 amino acids. Germline CDR1 is DFQATT and CDR2 is SNEGSKA (reference sequence). This chain links TRBV20-1 with TRBJ2-3; tentatively, D is TRBD2 (6 bases). Sequencing was done on a sample of PBMCs or a T cell subset sorted from them (not recorded which). This TCR came from an adult woman who had mild COVID-19 (a few samples of this study predate the infection). Cell type and time point are not known. DNA for the CDR3: TGCAGTGCTACAACGGGAGTAGGGACAGATACGCAGTATTTT. Translation gives CSATTGVGTDTQYF.